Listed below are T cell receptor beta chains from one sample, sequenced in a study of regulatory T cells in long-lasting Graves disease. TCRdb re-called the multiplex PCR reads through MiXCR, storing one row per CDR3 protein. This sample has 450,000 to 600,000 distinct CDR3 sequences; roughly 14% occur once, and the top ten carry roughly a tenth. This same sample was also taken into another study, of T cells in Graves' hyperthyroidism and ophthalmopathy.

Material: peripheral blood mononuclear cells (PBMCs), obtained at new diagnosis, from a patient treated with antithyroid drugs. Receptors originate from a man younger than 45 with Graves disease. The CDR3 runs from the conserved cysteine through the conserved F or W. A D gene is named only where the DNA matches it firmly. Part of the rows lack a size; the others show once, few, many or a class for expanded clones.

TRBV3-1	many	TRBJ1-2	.	CASSQRSQKPYGYTF	TGTGCCAGCAGCCAACGATCCCAGAAACCCTATGGCTACACCTTC
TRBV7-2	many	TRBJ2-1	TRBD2	CARGGLAGGDEQFF	TGTGCCAGAGGGGGACTAGCGGGAGGGGATGAGCAGTTCTTC
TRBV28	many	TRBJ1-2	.	CASRTHVGGGYTF	TGTGCCAGCAGGACCCATGTGGGGGGAGGCTACACCTTC
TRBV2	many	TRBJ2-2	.	CASTMASSNTGELFF	TGTGCCAGCACCATGGCTAGCTCAAATACCGGGGAGCTGTTTTTT
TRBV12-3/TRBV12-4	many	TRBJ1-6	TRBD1	CASSLRTGVNSPLHF	TGTGCCAGCAGTCTGCGGACAGGGGTGAATTCACCCCTCCACTTT
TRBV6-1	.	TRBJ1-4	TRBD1	CASRPPGQEKSEKLFF	TGTGCCAGCAGGCCCCCAGGACAGGAGAAGAGTGAAAAACTGTTTTTT
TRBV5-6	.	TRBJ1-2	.	CASSSADANYGYTF	TGTGCCAGCAGCTCCGCAGATGCTAACTATGGCTACACCTTC
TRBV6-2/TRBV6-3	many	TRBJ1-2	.	CASSYSISPPPNGYTF	TGTGCCAGCAGTTACTCTATCAGCCCACCACCTAATGGCTACACCTTC
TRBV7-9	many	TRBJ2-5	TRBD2	CASSLNGGSETQYF	TGTGCCAGCAGCTTGAACGGCGGGAGCGAGACCCAGTACTTC
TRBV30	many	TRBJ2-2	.	CAWSFLSGVTGELFF	TGTGCCTGGAGCTTTTTATCTGGAGTCACCGGGGAGCTGTTTTTT
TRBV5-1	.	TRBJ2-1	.	CASSLGEIHRPALF	TGCGCCAGCAGCTTGGGAGAGATACACCGACCGGCGCTCTTC
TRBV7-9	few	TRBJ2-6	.	CASGLSVSGANVLTF	TGTGCCAGCGGCCTTTCGGTCTCTGGGGCCAACGTCCTGACTTTC
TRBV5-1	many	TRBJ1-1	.	CASRINTEAFF	TGCGCCAGCCGCATCAACACTGAAGCTTTCTTT
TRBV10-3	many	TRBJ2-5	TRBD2	CAISNQRGAGETQYF	TGTGCCATCAGTAACCAGCGGGGCGCGGGGGAGACCCAGTACTTC
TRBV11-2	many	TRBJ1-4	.	CASSLSGLTNEKLFF	TGTGCCAGCAGCTTATCAGGGTTGACTAATGAAAAACTGTTTTTT
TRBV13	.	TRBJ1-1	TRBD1	CASDPRDRASWSTEAFF	TGTGCCAGCGACCCGAGGGACAGGGCGTCGTGGAGCACTGAAGCTTTCTTT
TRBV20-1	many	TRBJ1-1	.	CSANYRDGNTEAFF	TGCAGTGCAAATTACAGGGACGGGAACACTGAAGCTTTCTTT
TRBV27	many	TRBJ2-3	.	CASSIGGTDTQYF	TGTGCCAGCAGCATAGGGGGCACAGATACGCAGTATTTT
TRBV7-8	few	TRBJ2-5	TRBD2	CASSLFVRESGQETQYF	TGTGCCAGCAGCTTATTCGTGCGGGAGTCAGGCCAAGAGACCCAGTACTTC
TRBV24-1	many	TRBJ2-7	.	CATSDSVRDPTYEQYF	TGTGCCACCAGTGATTCAGTTAGGGACCCAACCTACGAGCAGTACTTC
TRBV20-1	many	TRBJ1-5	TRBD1	CSAPTPGDRDDNQPQHF	TGCAGTGCCCCCACTCCGGGGGACAGGGACGACAATCAGCCCCAGCATTTT
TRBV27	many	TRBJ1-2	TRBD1	CASSPRTGGAYGYTF	TGTGCCAGCAGTCCGAGGACAGGGGGAGCATATGGCTACACCTTC
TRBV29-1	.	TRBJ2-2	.	CSVGIPGELFF	TGCAGCGTAGGGATCCCCGGGGAGCTGTTTTTT
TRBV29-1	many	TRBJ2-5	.	CSVDGLADQETQYF	TGCAGCGTTGACGGGTTAGCAGACCAAGAGACCCAGTACTTC
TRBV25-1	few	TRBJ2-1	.	CASSFLDYNEQFF	TGTGCCAGCAGTTTTCTCGACTACAATGAGCAGTTCTTC
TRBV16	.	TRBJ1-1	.	CASSLAPGGGMNTEAFF	TGTGCCAGCAGCCTAGCCCCGGGGGGGGGGATGAACACTGAAGCTTTCTTT
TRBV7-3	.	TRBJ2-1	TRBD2	CASSQDLLAGAPSSYNEQFF	TGTGCCAGCAGCCAAGATCTCCTAGCGGGAGCTCCTAGCTCCTACAATGAGCAGTTCTTC
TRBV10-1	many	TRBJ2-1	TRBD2	CASSVGLAGTKGQFF	TGCGCCAGCAGTGTGGGACTAGCGGGGACCAAAGGGCAGTTCTTC